The 7 T cell receptor beta chains listed next were all sequenced from one sample in a study of chemoradiotherapy in HPV16-positive cancers (dated by TCRdb to between 2022 and 2023). Library preparation used the immunoSEQ multiplex PCR assay. Entries here come from immuneACCESS through TCRdb and include only in-frame sequences with V and J called. Some clones fail to appear in such tables; in the studies checked, an unresolved V gene covers under half of the shortfall, and the cause of the remainder is unknown. The sample table records 5,000 or so clones; approximately 93% of these occur just once. The top ten hold 4.3% of the sample. The sample was taken from a patient who underwent chemoradiotherapy. The receptors were gathered from a human donor with HPV-associated anogenital cancer.

The rearrangement joins TRBV27 to TRBJ2-7, with D perhaps TRBD1 (8 bases). CDR3 length equals 14 residues. Germline V gene lookup returns CDR1 MNHEY and CDR2 SMNVEV (reference sequence). The V end was cut by 5 bases, the J end by 3 bases, with 14 bases between. The CDR3 region is CASSPYRGGYEQYF. CDR3 nucleotide sequence: TGTGCCAGCAGTCCCTACAGGGGGGGCTACGAGCAGTACTTC.

V is TRBV18 and J is TRBJ2-5; 11 positions agree with TRBD2. J was trimmed by 3 bases and V by 0 bases; bases with no gene match: 3. Germline V lookup: CDR1 KGHSH, CDR2 LQKENI. The CDR3 runs to 16 residues. The CDR3 DNA sequence: TGTGCCAGCTCACCACCTAGCGGGGGGGCCAAAGAGACCCAGTACTTC. Its translation is CASSPPSGGAKETQYF.

The V gene is TRBV5-1, the J gene TRBJ1-6, with D maybe TRBD1 (5 bases). Trimming pared 0 bases from V and 9 bases from J, leaving 10 bases between. The CDR3 runs to 14 residues. The germline CDR1 and CDR2 sequences are SGHRS and YFSETQ. In nucleotides, the CDR3 is TGCGCCAGCAGCTTGGGGCAGGGAAGTTCACCCCTCCACTTT. Protein: CASSLGQGSSPLHF.

The V call is TRBV6-1, the J call TRBJ2-7; D may be TRBD1 (6 bases). CDR1 MNHNS and CDR2 SASEGT come from the germline V gene. Trimming shortened V by 4 bases and J by 2 bases, and 9 bases separated the two germline ends. The CDR3 has 13 amino acids. CDR3 protein: CASSGGPAYEQYF. CDR3 in DNA: TGTGCCAGCAGTGGGGGGCCTGCCTACGAGCAGTACTTC.

The chain recombines TRBV7-2 with TRBJ1-3, with 10 bases identical to TRBD1. The CDR3 contains 17 residues. Trimming at V came to 3 bases and at J to 3 bases, leaving 8 bases not matched to a gene. CDR1 is SGHTA and CDR2 is FQGNSA in the germline V gene. CDR3 sequence reads: CASSLATGGAYGNTIYF. CDR3 nucleotides: TGTGCCAGCAGCTTGGCGACAGGGGGCGCGTATGGAAACACCATATATTTT.

The gene calls are TRBV5-1 and TRBJ1-1, with TRBD1 matching 8 bases. This CDR3 is built from 14 residues. The V segment lost 4 bases and the J segment 8 bases; nucleotides outside the gene matches: 10. Germline V lookup: CDR1 SGHRS, CDR2 YFSETQ. DNA of the CDR3: TGCGCCAGCAGCCCGGGACAGGAGGGGTTCGAAGCTTTCTTT. Translating it yields CASSPGQEGFEAFF.

The J gene is TRBJ1-6, the V gene TRBV27; weak D call: TRBD1 (5 bases). V was shortened by 2 bases and J by 7 bases, with 15 bases between the two germline ends. Germline CDR1 and CDR2: MNHEY and SMNVEV (reference sequence). CDR3 length: 16 residues. For the CDR3, the DNA is TGTGCCAGCAGTTTAAGGGGACGGGGAGAAAATTCACCCCTCCACTTT. Its protein product is CASSLRGRGENSPLHF.